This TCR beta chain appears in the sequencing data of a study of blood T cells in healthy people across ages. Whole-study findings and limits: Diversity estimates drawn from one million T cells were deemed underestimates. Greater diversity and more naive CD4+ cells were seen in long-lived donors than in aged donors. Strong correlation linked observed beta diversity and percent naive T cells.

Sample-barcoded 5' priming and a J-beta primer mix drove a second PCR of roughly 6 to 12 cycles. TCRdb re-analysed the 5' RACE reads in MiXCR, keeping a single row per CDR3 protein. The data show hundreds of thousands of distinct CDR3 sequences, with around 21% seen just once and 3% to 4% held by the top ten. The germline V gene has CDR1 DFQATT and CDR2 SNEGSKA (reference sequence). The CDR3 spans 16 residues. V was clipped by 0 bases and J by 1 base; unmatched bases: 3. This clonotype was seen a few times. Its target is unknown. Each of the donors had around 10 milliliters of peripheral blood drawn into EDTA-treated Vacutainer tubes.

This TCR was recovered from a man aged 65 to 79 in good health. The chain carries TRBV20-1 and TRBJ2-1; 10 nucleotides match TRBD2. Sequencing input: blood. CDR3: CSARDWTSGSYNEQFF. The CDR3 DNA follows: TGCAGTGCTAGAGATTGGACTAGCGGATCCTACAATGAGCAGTTCTTC.